The next 6 T cell receptor beta chains were all read from a single sample in a study of blood T cell repertoires in COVID-19. The table came from immunoSEQ multiplex PCR; TCRdb's copy has only in-frame clones and leaves some out. The table shows 250,000 to 300,000 clones, with approximately 86% occurring only once. Sequencing was done on a sample of peripheral blood. The receptors shown here come from a man aged 25-40 years with active or convalescent COVID-19.

The rearrangement joins TRBV4-3 to TRBJ2-2; possibly TRBD1 for D (5 bases). Germline V gene lookup returns CDR1 LGHNA and CDR2 YSLEER. This CDR3 is 16 amino acids long. Trimming stripped 0 bases from V and 3 bases from J, with 11 bases between. The CDR3 DNA follows: TGCGCCAGCAGCCAAGATCGGGCAGGGTACACCGGGGAGCTGTTTTTT. This gives the protein CASSQDRAGYTGELFF.

This clone was seen ten or more times. V usage is TRBV14 and J usage is TRBJ2-3; 7 bases align to TRBD1. Looked up from germline, CDR1 is SGHDN and CDR2 is FVKESK. The CDR3 spans 17 residues. The V gene end was trimmed by 1 base and the J gene end by 1 base; junction bases not matched to a gene: 8. DNA of the CDR3: TGTGCCAGCAGCCAAGTCTCTCCAGGGGGAGGCACAGATACGCAGTATTTT. Translated, it gives CASSQVSPGGGTDTQYF.

A single count supports this clone. The genes are TRBV25-1 and TRBJ1-2, with D tentatively TRBD1 (6 bases). Deletions cut 5 bases from V and 6 bases from J, with 13 bases between. Germline CDR1 is MGHDK and CDR2 is SYGVNS. The CDR3 has 13 residues. The CDR3 region has the DNA TGTGCCAGCAGTCGTGGGGGCAAGGATGGCTACACCTTC. It yields the protein CASSRGGKDGYTF.

The chain couples TRBV7-6 to TRBJ1-5; TRBD1 is a possible D gene (5 bases). Germline V gives CDR1 SGHVS, CDR2 FNYEAQ. This CDR3 region has 15 residues. The V and J ends lost 1 base and 3 bases respectively, with 10 bases between them. The CDR3 spells CASSLEPGINQPQHF. Here the CDR3 DNA reads TGTGCCAGCAGCTTAGAACCAGGGATCAATCAGCCCCAGCATTTT.

The V call is TRBV6-1, the J call TRBJ2-7; 7 nucleotides agree with TRBD1. This CDR3 has 15 residues. Germline V gives CDR1 MNHNS, CDR2 SASEGT. V trimming: 7 bases; J trimming: 5 bases; junction bases outside the gene matches: 14. CDR3 amino acids: CASTQTTSTGNEQYF. CDR3 sequence (DNA): TGTGCCAGCACCCAAACTACGTCGACAGGGAACGAGCAGTACTTC.

The chain links TRBV29-1 to TRBJ2-3; D gene unclear. The CDR3 extends over 17 amino acids. Germline V lookup: CDR1 SQVTM, CDR2 ANQGSEA. The ends were cut back, 8 bases at V and 0 bases at J, with 24 bases in the middle. CDR3: CSILPVPDFPSTDTQYF. As DNA, the CDR3 is TGCAGCATATTGCCCGTTCCCGACTTCCCTAGCACAGATACGCAGTATTTT.